This T cell receptor beta chain was observed in a study of shared clonotypes between healthy human individuals. Without sorting, samples used about 90 million PBMCs for genomic DNA. In its sample, this clone was seen once. This CDR3 spans 12 amino acids. Trimming removed 2 bases from V and 10 bases from J, with 8 bases in between. Germline CDR1 and CDR2: MDHEN and SYDVKM. Sequencing used immunoSEQ multiplex PCR; TCRdb keeps in-frame clones, though not all of them. In the table there are 550,000 to 600,000 clones, around 77% of which are singletons. The sequencing input was PBMCs. The chain recombines TRBV28 with TRBJ1-4; D not certain. The clonotype originates from a woman aged 40 to 50 in good health. Some clones in this sample may be carry-over from other donors' samples. The CDR3 DNA reads as TGTGCCAGCAGTTTACGGACGGGAAAACTGTTTTTT. Translated, it gives CASSLRTGKLFF.